These 20 T cell receptor beta chains came from one sample sequenced in a study of T cells in women clearing cervical HPV infection. Profiling relied on immunoSEQ multiplex PCR, and the TCRdb table lists in-frame clones only, not all of them. This listing includes around 15,000 clones. Sequencing used blood buffy coat. These receptors originate from a woman between 18 and 69 years old with a cervical HPV16 infection that either progressed to CIN3+ or cleared (not recorded which).

The covered CDR3 bases are TGCAGTGCTACCCGGACAGTGTTGGAGCCC. It specifies CSATRTVLEP. The whole CDR3 region reads CSATRTVLEPQHF. The V and J genes are TRBV20-1 and TRBJ1-5, with a possible D match to TRBD1 (6 bases). Sequencing ends 3 residues short of the CDR3 end; the germline J gene provides the rest. V was clipped by 4 bases and J by 8 bases, with 15 bases between them. The CDR3 runs 13 residues. From germline, CDR1 is DFQATT and CDR2 SNEGSKA (reference sequence).

The CDR3 bases that were read are TGTGCCAGCAGACCAGCGGGGGCCGATACG. Translation: CASRPAGADT. The entire CDR3 protein is CASRPAGADTQYF. V and J are TRBV13 and TRBJ2-3, with TRBD2 identical over 8 bases. Read sequence stops 3 residues before the CDR3 end, and the germline J gene provides the missing end. The V gene's germline CDR1 is PRHDT and CDR2 FYEKMQ (reference sequence). This CDR3 has 13 residues. V gave up 6 bases and J gave up 6 bases; unmatched junction bases: 5.

A remark on this clone: The CDR3 extends 3 residues past the end of the read, so its final part is completed from the germline J gene. The V and J genes are TRBV7-9 and TRBJ1-2; 9 bases align to TRBD1. This CDR3 contains 15 residues. The V segment lost 1 base and the J segment 5 bases; nucleotides outside the gene matches: 5. Germline V CDR1 and CDR2: SEHNR, FQNEAQ (reference sequence). The chain's CDR3 is CASSLGVGQGYGYTF. The DNA read from the CDR3 is TGTGCCAGCAGCTTAGGGGTAGGACAGGGGTATGGC.

To note about this clone: The DNA ends 3 residues before the CDR3 does, and the rest of the CDR3 is filled in from the germline J gene. The chain links TRBV5-5 to TRBJ2-2; 8 bases fit TRBD1. J lost 4 bases, V lost 0 bases, and 2 bases had no gene match. This CDR3 region has 15 residues. Germline V gene data show CDR1 as SGHKS and CDR2 as YYEKEE (reference sequence). The CDR3 region is CASSLGDRSTGELFF. The part of the CDR3 DNA that was read is TGTGCCAGCAGCTTGGGGGACAGGTCCACCGGGGAG.

Notes on this clone: Coverage ceases 3 residues before the CDR3 finishes, and the germline J gene fills in the end. The V and J genes are TRBV10-3 and TRBJ2-7; the D gene is possibly TRBD1 (6 bases). The CDR3 has 16 amino acids. Germline CDR1 reads ENHRY; CDR2 reads SYGVKD. V was cut by 3 bases and J by 2 bases, with 17 bases left in between. The CDR3 here is CAISDGQPTGAYEQYF. CDR3 DNA, as far as it was read: TGTGCCATCAGTGACGGACAGCCCACTGGCGCCTACGAG.

On this clone itself: The read terminates 3 residues ahead of where the CDR3 ends, so the germline J gene completes it. This chain uses TRBV4-1 with TRBJ1-2; the D gene is possibly TRBD1 (6 bases). V gave up 4 bases and J gave up 7 bases, with 22 bases separating them. The CDR3 consists of 16 residues. Germline CDR1 reads MGHRA; CDR2 reads YSYEKL. CDR3 DNA, as far as it was read: TGCGCCAGCAGCCGACTCTCGGGAGGGGGAGGATCTGGC. This sequence encodes CASSRLSGGGGSG. The complete CDR3 reads CASSRLSGGGGSGYTF.

Comments on this clone: Coverage ceases 3 residues before the CDR3 finishes, and the germline J gene fills in the end. The rearrangement joins TRBV12-3 or TRBV12-4 to TRBJ2-1; 14 bases fit TRBD2. J lost 7 bases, V lost 4 bases, and 3 bases had no gene match. The CDR3 totals 15 residues. The DNA read from the CDR3 is TGTGCCAGCAGTTGGACTAGCGGGGGGTTAAATGAG. Its protein is CASSWTSGGLNE. The CDR3, in full, reads CASSWTSGGLNEQFF.

With regard to this clone: The read ends 3 residues early relative to the CDR3; the germline J gene fills the gap. The chain recombines TRBV20-1 with TRBJ1-1; D is perhaps TRBD1 (6 bases). V dropped 6 bases and J dropped 5 bases, with 19 bases sitting between them. Germline CDR1 and CDR2: DFQATT and SNEGSKA (reference sequence). The CDR3 runs to 14 residues. The sequenced part of the CDR3 DNA is TGCAGTGCCAACCCCGTGGGGGCGCGAACTGAA. Translating gives CSANPVGARTE. The full CDR3 is CSANPVGARTEAFF.

Details on this clone: The observed sequence ends 3 residues before the CDR3 terminus, with the missing tail filled in from the germline J gene. The chain uses TRBV7-2 and TRBJ1-3; a possible D gene is TRBD1 (6 bases). There are 15 residues in the CDR3. The V gene's germline CDR1 is SGHTA and CDR2 FQGNSA. Trimming took off 5 bases at V and 2 bases at J, with 13 bases between the two ends. This CDR3 reads CASSPHGGPGNTIYF. Partial CDR3 DNA: TGTGCCAGCAGCCCCCACGGGGGGCCTGGAAACACC.

Worth noting for this clone: The read halts 3 residues ahead of the CDR3 end, with the missing end drawn from the germline J gene. The V call is TRBV7-9, the J call TRBJ1-4; tentatively, D is TRBD1 (6 bases). The germline gives CDR1 SEHNR, CDR2 FQNEAQ (reference sequence). V was cut by 5 bases and J by 1 base, with 8 bases left in between. The CDR3 runs to 14 residues. Partial CDR3 DNA: TGTGCCAGCAGCACCAGGGGAACTAATGAAAAA. Its translation: CASSTRGTNEK. The whole CDR3 is CASSTRGTNEKLFF.

Of note for this clone: The read falls 3 residues short of the CDR3 end, and the missing part is taken from the germline J gene. This chain connects TRBV5-6 to TRBJ2-5, with D possibly TRBD1 on 5 matching bases. The CDR3 contains 15 residues. Trimming removed 3 bases at V and 0 bases at J, with 12 bases between. Germline assignment: CDR1 SGHDT and CDR2 YYEEEE. This CDR3 is CASSSRVGDQETQYF. The part of the CDR3 DNA that was read is TGTGCCAGCAGCTCCCGGGTAGGGGACCAAGAGACC. Full variable domain (remainder filled in from reference TRBV5-6 and TRBJ2-5): DAGVTQSPTHLIKTRGQQVTLRCSPKSGHDTVSWYQQALGQGPQFIFQYYEEEERQRGNFPDRFSGHQFPNYSSELNVNALLLGDSALYLCASSSRVGDQETQYFGPGTRLLVL.

Worth noting for this clone: The read terminates 3 residues before the CDR3 end, so the remaining end is supplied by the germline J gene. The V gene is TRBV7-6, the J gene TRBJ2-5, with 7 bases lining up with TRBD2. This CDR3 has 16 amino acids. The V gene end was trimmed by 5 bases and the J gene end by 1 base; junction bases not matched to a gene: 10. CDR1 is SGHVS and CDR2 is FNYEAQ in the germline V gene. Incomplete CDR3 DNA: TGTGCCAGCAGCCCACCTCTGACTAGCACCCAAGAGACC. It is translated as CASSPPLTSTQET. The full CDR3 sequence reads CASSPPLTSTQETQYF.

As regards this clone: Read sequence stops 3 residues before the CDR3 end, and the germline J gene provides the missing end. This rearrangement joins TRBV18 to TRBJ1-1; TRBD1 aligns across 7 bases. Germline V gives CDR1 KGHSH, CDR2 LQKENI. The CDR3 is 15 residues long. This CDR3 is CASSPKQTGEETAFF. Incomplete CDR3 DNA: TGTGCCAGCTCACCAAAGCAAACAGGGGAAGAGACC. Full variable domain (missing parts from reference TRBV18 and TRBJ1-1): NAGVMQNPRHLVRRRGQEARLRCSPMKGHSHVYWYRQLPEEGLKFMVYLQKENIIDESGMPKERFSAEFPKEGPSILRIQQVVRGDSAAYFCASSPKQTGEETAFFGQGTRLTVV.

Judged by frequency, this clone is medium-sized. This CDR3 is CASSRTGLPNTDTQYF. CDR3 bases read: TGTGCCAGCAGTCGGACGGGACTACCTAACACAGATACG. The chain is built from TRBV2 and TRBJ2-3; 7 bases fit TRBD2. Read data end 3 residues before the CDR3 end; the end is taken from the germline J gene. The CDR3 sequence is 16 residues long. J lost 2 bases, V lost 5 bases, and 10 bases had no gene match. CDR1 and CDR2 from the germline V gene are SNHLY and FYNNEI.

Turning to this clone: Read data end 3 residues before the CDR3 end; the end is taken from the germline J gene. V and J are TRBV20-1 and TRBJ2-3, with 12 nucleotides matching TRBD2. V lost 2 bases and J lost 3; bases outside the gene matches: 0. CDR3 length: 14 residues. CDR1 DFQATT and CDR2 SNEGSKA come from the germline V gene (reference sequence). CDR3 sequence reads: CSARLAGGTDTQYF. CDR3 DNA (partial): TGCAGTGCTAGACTAGCGGGGGGGACAGATACG.

The sequenced CDR3 bases are TGTGCCAGCTCACCACCGGCGGGGGCCGAGAACTACAATGAG. This codes for CASSPPAGAENYNE. The entire CDR3 is CASSPPAGAENYNEYTF. The gene calls are TRBV18 and TRBJ1-2; weak D call: TRBD1 (6 bases). The read terminates 3 residues ahead of where the CDR3 ends, so the germline J gene completes it. CDR1 is KGHSH and CDR2 is LQKENI in the germline V gene. This CDR3 is 17 amino acids long.

Turning to this clone: The sequenced fragment ends 3 residues before the CDR3 boundary, so the rest is inferred from the germline J gene. This chain links TRBV18 with TRBJ1-1, with a tentative D call TRBD1 (5 bases). Trimming removed 2 bases from V and 5 bases from J, with 12 bases in between. The CDR3 is 14 amino acids. Germline V gene data show CDR1 as KGHSH and CDR2 as LQKENI. Incomplete CDR3 DNA: TGTGCCAGCTCACCAGAGGGGTCGAGAACTGAA. It yields the protein CASSPEGSRTE. The CDR3 in full is CASSPEGSRTEAFF.

This clone shows up as hyperexpanded by frequency. The read comes to an end 3 residues before the CDR3 does, leaving the germline J gene to fill in the end. V is TRBV28 and J is TRBJ2-3; 10 bases match TRBD1. This CDR3 spans 15 amino acids. J gave up 5 bases and V 7 bases, and 9 bases lay outside the gene matches. In germline, CDR1 is MDHEN, CDR2 SYDVKM. CDR3 bases read: TGTGCCAGCACCCCGGGAGGGACAGGGGAAGATACG. This translates into CASTPGGTGEDT. The complete CDR3 protein is CASTPGGTGEDTQYF.

In the case of this clone: One end of the junction is discordant with germline, which a read error may explain. The CDR3 end falls 3 residues outside the read, so it is completed with the germline J gene. This sequence joins TRBV5-1 and TRBJ2-1; TRBD1 might be the D (6 bases). Germline loops: CDR1 SGHRS, CDR2 YFSETQ. CDR3 size: 15 residues. The CDR3: CANSLAGELYNEQFF. The DNA read from the CDR3 is TGCGCCAACAGCTTGGCAGGGGAACTCTACAATGAG.

In regard to this clone: The CDR3 is cut off 3 residues early in the read; its end comes from the germline J gene. The J gene is TRBJ1-2, the V gene TRBV19, with 10 bases fitting TRBD1. Trimming took 7 bases from V and 5 from J; bases not matched to a gene: 7. CDR3 length equals 14 residues. The V gene's germline CDR1 is LNHDA and CDR2 SQIVND (reference sequence). The CDR3 protein is CASTRDRGQYGYTF. CDR3 DNA, as far as it was read: TGTGCCAGTACTCGGGACAGGGGACAATATGGC.